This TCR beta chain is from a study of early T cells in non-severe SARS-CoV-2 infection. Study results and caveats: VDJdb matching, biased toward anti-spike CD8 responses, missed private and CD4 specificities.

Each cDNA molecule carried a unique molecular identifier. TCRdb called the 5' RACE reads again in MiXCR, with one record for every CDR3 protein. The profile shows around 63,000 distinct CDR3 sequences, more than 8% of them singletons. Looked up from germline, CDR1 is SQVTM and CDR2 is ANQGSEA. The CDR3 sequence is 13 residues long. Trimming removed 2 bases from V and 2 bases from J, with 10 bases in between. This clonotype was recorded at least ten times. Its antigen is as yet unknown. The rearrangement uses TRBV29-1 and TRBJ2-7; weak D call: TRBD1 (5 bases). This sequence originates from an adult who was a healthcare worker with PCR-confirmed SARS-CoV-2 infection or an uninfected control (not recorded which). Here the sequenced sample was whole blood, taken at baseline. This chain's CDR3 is CSVETDRAYEQYF. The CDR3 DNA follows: TGCAGCGTTGAAACCGACAGAGCCTACGAGCAGTACTTC.